Presented here are 11 T cell receptor beta chains from one specimen sequenced in a study of blood T cell repertoires in COVID-19. Measured with immunoSEQ multiplex PCR; TCRdb has only the in-frame clones, and not every one. This table has approximately 220,000 clones, about 86% appearing once. The sequencing input was PBMCs or T cells enriched from blood (not recorded which). The receptor source for this set is a woman in her thirties or forties with acute COVID-19.

This rearrangement joins TRBV10-1 to TRBJ2-3; perhaps TRBD1 as D (6 bases). The CDR3 length is 13 residues. The germline CDR1 and CDR2 sequences are WNHNN and SYGVQD (reference sequence). V lost 5 bases and J 6 bases, leaving 12 bases between the germline ends. The CDR3 loop reads CASSRQAGDTQYF. The CDR3 DNA follows: TGCGCCAGCAGTAGACAGGCTGGGGATACGCAGTATTTT.

The V gene is TRBV6-5, the J gene TRBJ2-2, with 8 bases matching TRBD2. The CDR3 sequence is 16 residues long. The junction had 7 bases not matched to a gene; V was cut back by 4 bases and J by 3 bases. CDR1 is MNHEY, CDR2 SVGAGI, per germline. The CDR3 sequence is CASSFNRGRHTGELFF. The CDR3, as DNA: TGTGCCAGCAGTTTCAATCGCGGGAGGCACACCGGGGAGCTGTTTTTT.

The CDR3 loop reads CASSTRGLSNEKLFF. DNA of the CDR3: TGTGCCAGCAGCACCAGGGGGCTATCGAATGAAAAACTGTTTTTT. The rearrangement joins TRBV5-8 to TRBJ1-4; 8 nucleotides match TRBD1. Per the germline V gene, CDR1 is SGHTS and CDR2 is YDEGEE. V shed 4 bases and J 5 bases; nucleotides not matched to a gene: 7. The CDR3 contains 15 residues.

V is TRBV7-9 and J is TRBJ1-3, with TRBD1 as a possible D gene (6 bases). V dropped 5 bases and J dropped 0 bases, with 11 bases sitting between them. The CDR3 extends over 15 amino acids. Germline loops: CDR1 SEHNR, CDR2 FQNEAQ (reference sequence). The chain's CDR3 is CASSAPGVSGNTIYF. In DNA form, the CDR3 reads TGTGCCAGCAGCGCCCCAGGGGTCTCTGGAAACACCATATATTTT.

The chain couples TRBV3-1 (or the pseudogene TRBV3-2) to TRBJ1-6; D is uncertain. Looked up from germline, CDR1 is LGHDT and CDR2 is YNNKEL (reference sequence). V was trimmed by 6 bases and J by 13 bases, leaving 25 bases between them. The CDR3 spans 16 residues. The CDR3 here is CASRATKDWERDPLHF. In DNA form, the CDR3 reads TGTGCCAGCAGGGCTACCAAGGACTGGGAAAGGGATCCCCTCCACTTT.

This clone showed up just a few times. The rearrangement joins TRBV7-6 to TRBJ2-7, with 10 bases fitting TRBD2. The J segment lost 4 bases and the V segment lost 5 bases, leaving 5 bases of the junction unmatched. Germline lookup yields CDR1 SGHVS and CDR2 FNYEAQ. This CDR3 region has 14 residues. CDR3 protein: CASSLSSGSYEQYF. Here the CDR3 DNA reads TGTGCCAGCAGCCTCTCTAGCGGGAGTTACGAGCAGTACTTC.

The rearrangement uses TRBV3-1 (or the pseudogene TRBV3-2) and TRBJ2-1; D not resolved. The CDR3 extends over 16 amino acids. Germline V gives CDR1 LGHDT, CDR2 YNNKEL (reference sequence). Trimming pared 1 base from V and 0 bases from J, leaving 10 bases between. The CDR3 is CASSQVASSSYNEQFF. Written as DNA, the CDR3 is TGTGCCAGCAGCCAAGTCGCCTCCAGCTCCTACAATGAGCAGTTCTTC.

The V and J genes are TRBV2 and TRBJ2-7, with D unresolved. Trimming stripped 4 bases from V and 6 bases from J, with 7 bases between. Germline values: CDR1 SNHLY, CDR2 FYNNEI. The CDR3 is made up of 11 amino acids. CDR3 amino acids: CASSGSREQYF. The CDR3 coding sequence is TGTGCCAGCAGTGGCAGTCGCGAGCAGTACTTC.

The chain has TRBV18 and TRBJ2-7; 7 positions match TRBD2. The CDR3 loop spans 15 amino acids. The J segment lost 5 bases and the V segment lost 1 base, leaving 8 bases of the junction unmatched. Looked up from germline, CDR1 is KGHSH and CDR2 is LQKENI. CDR3 in amino acids: CASSPRSGALDEQYF. The CDR3 DNA reads as TGTGCCAGCTCACCACGGAGCGGGGCTCTCGACGAGCAGTACTTC. Filled out from reference TRBV18 and TRBJ2-7, the complete variable domain reads NAGVMQNPRHLVRRRGQEARLRCSPMKGHSHVYWYRQLPEEGLKFMVYLQKENIIDESGMPKERFSAEFPKEGPSILRIQQVVRGDSAAYFCASSPRSGALDEQYFGPGTRLTVT.

V is TRBV27 and J is TRBJ2-2; 7 bases fit TRBD1. V shed 3 bases and J 0 bases; nucleotides not matched to a gene: 1. Germline V gene lookup returns CDR1 MNHEY and CDR2 SMNVEV (reference sequence). This CDR3 spans 15 amino acids. The CDR3 sequence: CASSFGTANTGELFF. CDR3 sequence (DNA): TGTGCCAGCAGTTTTGGGACAGCGAACACCGGGGAGCTGTTTTTT.

This chain connects TRBV5-1 to TRBJ2-5; no firm D call. The germline V and J ends were trimmed by 3 bases and 5 bases, with 11 bases remaining between them. The germline CDR1 and CDR2 sequences are SGHRS and YFSETQ. The CDR3 is 13 residues long. For the CDR3, the DNA is TGCGCCAGCAGCTCAGAGGTACGGGAGACCCAGTACTTC. Protein: CASSSEVRETQYF.